This T cell receptor beta chain stems from a study of T cells in localized non-small cell lung cancer. The CDR3 is 15 amino acids. Trimming removed 8 bases from V and 2 bases from J; junction bases left unmatched: 9. From germline, CDR1 is MNHEY and CDR2 SMNVEV (reference sequence). Assay: immunoSEQ multiplex PCR; the TCRdb copy retains only in-frame clones and omits some. Of about 40,000 clones in the sample, 70% to 90% were seen once. The TCR originated in a man aged 40 to 69 with stage I lung adenocarcinoma. Here the sequenced sample was peripheral blood, taken before any cancer treatment. This chain connects TRBV27 to TRBJ1-1; 9 bases fit TRBD1. The CDR3 protein is CASGVHRGRNTEAFF. CDR3 bases: TGTGCCAGCGGCGTTCACAGGGGGCGAAACACTGAAGCTTTCTTT.